Shown below are 25 T cell receptor beta chains from a single sample sequenced in a study of cytomegalovirus exposure and HLA in healthy donors. The assay was immunoSEQ multiplex PCR, and TCRdb's table has in-frame clones only and misses some. The table records roughly 60,000 clones, about 96% of them present only once. What was sequenced was PBMCs. These receptors all come from a man aged 18 to 29 in good health and CMV-seronegative.

The table lists this clone with a count of one. The V gene is TRBV15, the J gene TRBJ2-7, with D possibly matching TRBD2 (5 bases). Trimming shortened V by 1 base and J by 2 bases, and 12 bases separated the two germline ends. The CDR3 has 15 amino acids. The germline gives CDR1 LNHNV, CDR2 YYDKDF (reference sequence). DNA for the CDR3: TGTGCCACCAGCAGAGTCACCGGGAAGACCTACGAGCAGTACTTC. It codes for CATSRVTGKTYEQYF.

The chain is built from TRBV15 and TRBJ1-1, with a possible D match to TRBD1 (5 bases). Germline lookup yields CDR1 LNHNV and CDR2 YYDKDF (reference sequence). This CDR3 region has 16 residues. The V and J ends lost 0 bases and 5 bases respectively, with 16 bases between them. CDR3 region: CATSRDKAGKSTEAFF. The CDR3 DNA reads as TGTGCCACCAGCAGAGATAAGGCAGGGAAATCGACTGAAGCTTTCTTT.

V usage is TRBV5-5 and J usage is TRBJ1-2; TRBD1 agrees at 9 bases. Trimming removed 0 bases from V and 5 bases from J; junction bases left unmatched: 11. This CDR3 spans 17 amino acids. Germline CDR1 is SGHKS and CDR2 is YYEKEE (reference sequence). In DNA form, the CDR3 reads TGTGCCAGCAGCTTGGTAGGACAGGGGATTGTCGGTTATGGCTACACCTTC. It encodes CASSLVGQGIVGYGYTF.

This clone was seen just once. This chain joins TRBV28 and TRBJ2-2, with TRBD2 matching over 10 bases. The CDR3 runs to 16 residues. The germline V gene encodes CDR1 MDHEN and CDR2 SYDVKM. V lost 4 bases, J lost 7 bases, and 9 bases stayed unmatched. The CDR3 region has the DNA TGTGCCAGCAGTTCCCAGCGGGAGGGCTACAGCGGGGAGCTGTTTTTT. Encoded protein: CASSSQREGYSGELFF.

This chain connects TRBV6-6 to TRBJ2-3; TRBD2 aligns across 10 bases. Germline CDR1 and CDR2: MNHNY and SVGAGI (reference sequence). Trimming took 4 bases from V and 5 from J; bases not matched to a gene: 9. This CDR3 has 16 amino acids. Written as DNA, the CDR3 is TGTGCCAGCAGTTCCTCTCTAGCGGGAGACAGAGATACGCAGTATTTT. This sequence encodes CASSSSLAGDRDTQYF.

This chain connects TRBV28 to TRBJ1-1; no clear D. The germline V and J ends were trimmed by 7 bases and 1 base, with 13 bases remaining between them. Germline CDR1 and CDR2: MDHEN and SYDVKM. CDR3 size: 14 residues. In DNA form, the CDR3 reads TGTGCCAGCACCCCCCGGGAGAGGAACACTGAAGCTTTCTTT. Its translation: CASTPRERNTEAFF.

V is TRBV11-2 and J is TRBJ2-7; weak D call: TRBD2 (6 bases). In germline, CDR1 is SGHAT, CDR2 FQNNGV. The CDR3 spans 15 residues. Deletions cut 6 bases from V and 2 bases from J, with 17 bases between. The CDR3 DNA reads as TGTGCCAGCAGTTTTCGACTAGTAGGGCCCTACGAGCAGTACTTC. Amino acids: CASSFRLVGPYEQYF.

The chain carries TRBV28 and TRBJ2-4; TRBD1 is a possible D gene (6 bases). Between the trimmed V and J ends, which lost 10 bases and 8 bases, there was a span of 15 bases. From germline, CDR1 is MDHEN and CDR2 SYDVKM. The CDR3 consists of 12 residues. The CDR3 DNA reads TGTGCCATAGGGGACATTGTTCACATTCAGTACTTC. It encodes CAIGDIVHIQYF.

This clone was detected only once. The V gene is TRBV30, the J gene TRBJ1-3, with D tentatively TRBD1 (5 bases). The CDR3 consists of 13 residues. The V and J ends lost 0 bases and 7 bases respectively, with 10 bases between them. CDR1 and CDR2 from the germline V gene are GTSNPN and SVGIG (reference sequence). The CDR3: CAWSVVKGNTIYF. The DNA for the CDR3 is TGTGCCTGGAGTGTGGTCAAGGGGAACACCATATATTTT.

The rearrangement links TRBV5-6 to TRBJ2-1, with 7 bases identical to TRBD2. The V segment lost 4 bases and the J segment 3 bases; nucleotides outside the gene matches: 10. Looked up from germline, CDR1 is SGHDT and CDR2 is YYEEEE. The CDR3 contains 16 residues. CDR3 nucleotide sequence: TGTGCCAGCAGCATTCGGGACTACCTACTCTACAATGAGCAGTTCTTC. This sequence encodes CASSIRDYLLYNEQFF.

The chain carries TRBV9 and TRBJ1-2; tentative D call: TRBD1 (6 bases). V dropped 3 bases and J dropped 4 bases, with 7 bases sitting between them. Germline CDR1 SGDLS, CDR2 YYNGEE. This CDR3 is 12 amino acids long. CDR3 bases: TGTGCCAGCAGCGGGACAGTCTATGGCTACACCTTC. Its translation: CASSGTVYGYTF.

The V gene is TRBV4-3, the J gene TRBJ2-6, with D maybe TRBD2 (6 bases). The CDR3 spans 17 residues. In germline, CDR1 is LGHNA, CDR2 YSLEER. Trimming stripped 4 bases from V and 0 bases from J, with 13 bases between. The CDR3 region has the DNA TGCGCCAGCAGCCCCCGGGGGTCCACCTCTGGGGCCAACGTCCTGACTTTC. Protein product: CASSPRGSTSGANVLTF.

The rearrangement joins TRBV15 to TRBJ2-1; 7 bases match TRBD1. In germline, CDR1 is LNHNV, CDR2 YYDKDF (reference sequence). The V and J ends lost 4 bases and 4 bases, in that order; junction bases with no gene match: 7. The CDR3 loop spans 15 amino acids. The CDR3 reads CATSNEDRLYNEQFF. The CDR3 nucleotides are TGTGCCACCAGCAACGAGGACAGGTTGTACAATGAGCAGTTCTTC.

This chain connects TRBV5-8 to TRBJ1-4; a weak D match, TRBD1 (6 bases). Germline assignment: CDR1 SGHTS and CDR2 YDEGEE. V was shortened by 0 bases and J by 5 bases, with 8 bases between the two germline ends. There are 14 residues in the CDR3. The CDR3, as DNA: TGTGCCAGCAGCTTGGGGACAGTGAATGAAAAACTGTTTTTT. This gives the protein CASSLGTVNEKLFF. Complete variable domain (other parts from reference TRBV5-8 and TRBJ1-4): EAGVTQSPTHLIKTRGQQATLRCSPISGHTSVYWYQQALGLGLQFLLWYDEGEERNRGNFPPRFSGRQFPNYSSELNVNALELEDSALYLCASSLGTVNEKLFFGSGTQLSVL.

The chain employs TRBV5-1 and TRBJ1-1, with D maybe TRBD1 (5 bases). This CDR3 contains 16 residues. CDR1 and CDR2 from the germline V gene are SGHRS and YFSETQ. Trimming pared 4 bases from V and 5 bases from J, leaving 21 bases between. Here the CDR3 reads CASSRTSTSEGTEAFF. The CDR3, as DNA: TGCGCCAGCAGCCGGACTTCTACGTCGGAGGGGACTGAAGCTTTCTTT.

The chain has TRBV19 and TRBJ2-2; 7 positions match TRBD2. The junction had 9 bases not matched to a gene; V was cut back by 3 bases and J by 8 bases. CDR3 length equals 15 residues. Germline loops: CDR1 LNHDA, CDR2 SQIVND (reference sequence). CDR3 in DNA: TGTGCCAGTAGTATTGTGCGGGAGTCGGTTGGGGAGCTGTTTTTT. Translating gives CASSIVRESVGELFF.

The chain uses TRBV19 and TRBJ1-2; TRBD1 matches at 9 bases. This CDR3 contains 14 residues. J gave up 6 bases and V 4 bases, and 6 bases lay outside the gene matches. Germline assignment: CDR1 LNHDA and CDR2 SQIVND (reference sequence). The CDR3 protein is CASSTRDRANGYTF. As DNA, the CDR3 is TGTGCCAGTAGTACCCGGGACAGGGCGAATGGCTACACCTTC.

The rearrangement uses TRBV28 and TRBJ2-2; 9 positions match TRBD1. Germline V gene lookup returns CDR1 MDHEN and CDR2 SYDVKM. The CDR3 spans 15 residues. With 5 bases clipped from V and 6 bases from J, the junction kept 7 bases outside the gene matches. The CDR3 DNA reads as TGTGCCAGCAGTACAGGGGGCGCACATGCCGGGGAGCTGTTTTTT. Its protein is CASSTGGAHAGELFF.

This clone was counted once. V gene TRBV19 combines with J gene TRBJ1-1, with D possibly TRBD1 on 6 matching bases. Germline V gene sequence: CDR1 LNHDA, CDR2 SQIVND (reference sequence). This CDR3 has 15 amino acids. Trimming left V 1 base short and J 4 bases short, with 13 bases between. This CDR3 reads CASSIVGQGPTEAFF. DNA for the CDR3: TGTGCCAGTAGTATAGTCGGGCAGGGGCCCACTGAAGCTTTCTTT.

The chain carries TRBV7-8 and TRBJ2-1; 7 bases line up with TRBD2. CDR1 is SGHVS, CDR2 FQNEAQ, per germline. CDR3 length equals 17 residues. After removal of 3 bases from V and 8 bases from J, the junction contained 16 bases not matched to a gene. For the CDR3, the DNA is TGTGCCAGCAGCTTGGTCCCATCGGCTAGCGGCCCCGATGAGCAGTTCTTC. As protein: CASSLVPSASGPDEQFF.

The CDR3 nucleotides are TGTGCCAGCAGCCCAGAGGGATATGGGGAAAAACTGTTTTTT. It encodes CASSPEGYGEKLFF. The chain couples TRBV9 to TRBJ1-4; no clear D. This CDR3 is 14 amino acids long. The germline V gene has CDR1 SGDLS and CDR2 YYNGEE. V lost 4 bases and J lost 8, with 15 bases in between. Combining the CDR3 with reference TRBV9 and TRBJ1-4 gives the whole variable domain DSGVTQTPKHLITATGQRVTLRCSPRSGDLSVYWYQQSLDQGLQFLIQYYNGEERAKGNILERFSAQQFPDLHSELNLSSLELGDSALYFCASSPEGYGEKLFFGSGTQLSVL.

CDR3 sequence reads: CASSESRRSQEKLFF. The DNA for the CDR3 is TGTGCCAGCAGTGAATCCCGACGCTCACAGGAAAAACTGTTTTTT. V usage is TRBV6-1 and J usage is TRBJ1-4, with D hard to call. Germline V gene lookup returns CDR1 MNHNS and CDR2 SASEGT. The V gene lost 2 bases and the J gene lost 8 bases, with 15 bases spanning the gap. This CDR3 is 15 amino acids long.

The chain combines TRBV13 with TRBJ2-1; D possibly corresponds to TRBD2 (6 bases). Germline lookup yields CDR1 PRHDT and CDR2 FYEKMQ (reference sequence). Trimming shortened V by 9 bases and J by 5 bases, and 14 bases separated the two germline ends. CDR3 length equals 13 residues. The CDR3 nucleotides read TGTGCCAGTTTTTTAGCGGTCCACAATGAGCAGTTCTTC. This codes for CASFLAVHNEQFF.

The chain uses TRBV19 and TRBJ2-1, with D possibly TRBD1 on 6 matching bases. Trimming removed 0 bases from V and 0 bases from J, with 15 bases in between. Germline CDR1 and CDR2: LNHDA and SQIVND (reference sequence). CDR3 length: 18 residues. The CDR3 region is CASSIDRQAGSSYNEQFF. The DNA for the CDR3 is TGTGCCAGTAGTATAGACCGACAGGCTGGTAGCTCCTACAATGAGCAGTTCTTC.

This sequence joins TRBV30 and TRBJ2-7, with 8 bases identical to TRBD1. The V gene's germline CDR1 is GTSNPN and CDR2 SVGIG (reference sequence). V was pared by 2 bases and J by 1 base, with 4 bases of the junction left unmatched. The CDR3 totals 14 residues. CDR3 in amino acids: CAWSPDRESYEQYF. CDR3 DNA sequence: TGTGCCTGGAGTCCGGACAGGGAGTCCTACGAGCAGTACTTC.